Sequencing of this T cell receptor (beta chain) was carried out in a study of blood T cell repertoires in COVID-19. On the study more broadly: PBMCs, B-cell-depleted T cells, or T cells provided the cDNA or gDNA that made up the material.

V was shortened by 8 bases and J by 1 base, with 9 bases between the two germline ends. The length of the CDR3 is 13 residues. Germline CDR1 is KGHSH and CDR2 is LQKENI. The data were produced by immunoSEQ multiplex PCR, yet TCRdb's version contains in-frame clones alone and is incomplete. This table holds 150,000 to 200,000 clones, approximately 90% found once. The sequencing sample was made of peripheral blood. This receptor was taken from a woman in her sixties who had recovered from COVID-19. This chain connects TRBV18 to TRBJ1-3, with D maybe TRBD1 (5 bases). CDR3: CASATESGNTIYF. For the CDR3, the DNA is TGTGCCAGCGCGACAGAATCTGGAAACACCATATATTTT.